This TCR beta chain was recorded in a study of early T cells in non-severe SARS-CoV-2 infection. Overall study: The input, bulk RNA from unsorted whole blood, was sequenced, and chains were unpaired.

This clonotype was counted ten times or more. Its antigen is not known. General study findings and limits: The matching step, a VDJdb search, favored anti-spike CD8 responses and missed private and CD4 specificities.

The TCR library protocol attached unique molecular identifiers to the individual cDNA molecules. MiXCR, run by TCRdb on the 5' RACE reads, gives a single entry per CDR3 protein. The data hold nearly 95,000 distinct CDR3 sequences, with roughly 15% observed a single time. CDR3 length: 11 amino acids. Germline V gene data show CDR1 as GTSNPN and CDR2 as SVGIG (reference sequence). With 4 bases removed from V and 3 bases from J, the gap between germline ends came to 7 bases. The specimen comprised whole blood, sampled at baseline. The origin of this receptor is an adult who was a healthcare worker with PCR-confirmed SARS-CoV-2 infection or an uninfected control (not recorded which). The chain employs TRBV30 and TRBJ2-7; no definite D call. The CDR3 protein is CAWTSGYEQYF. The CDR3 DNA reads TGTGCCTGGACTAGTGGCTACGAGCAGTACTTC.